The following is a TCR beta chain sequence with its context. Its antigen remains unknown. This entry is derived from a study of T cells in Graves' hyperthyroidism and ophthalmopathy. Study details: Staff took peripheral blood when the initial diagnosis was made, before any treatment began. Study-wide findings and caveats: Ophthalmopathy, as predicted by the model, came a median 6.5 months after the prediction. In the analysis, a 13 V-J model separated ophthalmopathy from stable hyperthyroidism.

From RNA transcripts, TCR beta CDR3 regions were amplified. The HTBI primer set drove a first-round RT-PCR of the TCR CDR3. TCRdb analysed the multiplex PCR reads with MiXCR anew, one entry per CDR3 protein. This sample yields under 650,000 distinct CDR3 sequences, of which 15% to 20% are seen a single time; approximately 3.8% belongs to the top ten. From more than 9.5 ml of fresh peripheral blood, PBMCs were isolated. Germline loops: CDR1 SNHLY, CDR2 FYNNEI. V gave up 5 bases and J gave up 7 bases, with 8 bases separating them. The CDR3 sequence is 12 residues long. The chain combines TRBV2 with TRBJ2-2; maybe TRBD1 (6 bases). The sequenced sample was blood. This clonotype originated in a woman aged 25 to 39 with Graves' hyperthyroidism. The CDR3 coding sequence is TGTGCCAGCAGTCAGGGGCTCGGGGAGCTGTTTTTT. It yields the protein CASSQGLGELFF.